Each of the 22 T cell receptor beta chains below was sequenced from the same sample in a study of blood T cells in healthy people across ages. A second PCR, run for 7 to 11 cycles, used a sample-barcoded 5' primer plus a J-beta primer mix. In TCRdb, the 5' RACE reads were re-called with MiXCR into one record per CDR3 protein. The repertoire includes over 1,500,000 distinct CDR3 sequences, 30% to 40% of them detected once, and roughly 23% sits in the top ten. Sequencing was carried out using blood. These receptors all stem from a human donor in good health.

This chain joins TRBV29-1 and TRBJ1-4; 9 bases are shared with TRBD1. Germline V gene data show CDR1 as SQVTM and CDR2 as ANQGSEA. The CDR3 loop spans 17 amino acids. The J segment lost 3 bases and the V segment lost 8 bases, leaving 16 bases of the junction unmatched. CDR3 nucleotides: TGCAGCCCCGAACTCCGGGACAGGGTAATCGCTAATGAAAAACTGTTTTTT. The encoded protein is CSPELRDRVIANEKLFF.

The chain joins TRBV2 to TRBJ1-6; no clear D gene. The germline CDR1 and CDR2 sequences are SNHLY and FYNNEI. The CDR3 contains 13 residues. Trimming stripped 7 bases from V and 3 bases from J, with 7 bases between. In nucleotides, the CDR3 is TGTGCCAGCAAGCCGGACTATAATTCACCCCTCCACTTT. Translation gives CASKPDYNSPLHF.

The V call is TRBV29-1, the J call TRBJ2-7; 7 bases are a match to TRBD2. The CDR3 loop spans 13 amino acids. J lost 2 bases, V lost 3 bases, and 4 bases had no gene match. Germline V gene data show CDR1 as SQVTM and CDR2 as ANQGSEA. In nucleotides, the CDR3 is TGCAGCGTTGATGCGGGGGTCGCCTACGAGCAGTACTTC. Translating gives CSVDAGVAYEQYF.

This chain links TRBV20-1 with TRBJ2-1; 8 nucleotides match TRBD2. CDR3 length: 15 amino acids. J gave up 7 bases and V 0 bases, and 8 bases lay outside the gene matches. The germline gives CDR1 DFQATT, CDR2 SNEGSKA (reference sequence). CDR3 sequence: CSARDGRGVHNEQFF. CDR3 sequence (DNA): TGCAGTGCTAGAGATGGGCGGGGGGTGCATAATGAGCAGTTCTTC.

This chain uses TRBV12-5 with TRBJ1-2, with D maybe TRBD1 (5 bases). Looked up from germline, CDR1 is LGHNT and CDR2 is FRNRAP. CDR3 length: 16 amino acids. V lost 4 bases to trimming and J lost 6 bases, with 21 bases between them. The CDR3 DNA follows: TGTGCTAGTGGTTCTTCCCCGGGACCCCTCGACGATGGCTACACCTTC. It yields the protein CASGSSPGPLDDGYTF.

The rearrangement joins TRBV5-1 to TRBJ1-4, with D possibly being TRBD1 (6 bases). The CDR3 sequence is 14 residues long. The V gene lost 5 bases and the J gene lost 4 bases, with 12 bases spanning the gap. CDR1 is SGHRS and CDR2 is YFSETQ in the germline V gene. CDR3 residues: CASREGGFNEKLFF. CDR3 bases: TGCGCCAGCAGAGAGGGGGGTTTTAATGAAAAACTGTTTTTT.

There are a few counts of this clonotype. This chain links TRBV5-1 with TRBJ2-3; no clear D. The V end lost 4 bases, the J end lost 0 bases, and 18 bases lay between the germline ends. This CDR3 spans 17 amino acids. In germline, CDR1 is SGHRS, CDR2 YFSETQ. CDR3 in DNA: TGCGCCAGCAGCCAAGCCCGAGGACCTGTTAGCACAGATACGCAGTATTTT. Its protein product is CASSQARGPVSTDTQYF. Full variable domain (rest looked up from reference TRBV5-1 and TRBJ2-3): KAGVTQTPRYLIKTRGQQVTLSCSPISGHRSVSWYQQTPGQGLQFLFEYFSETQRNKGNFPGRFSGRQFSNSRSEMNVSTLELGDSALYLCASSQARGPVSTDTQYFGPGTRLTVL.

In its sample, this clonotype was seen a few times. The chain recombines TRBV20-1 with TRBJ1-2, with TRBD1 identical over 8 bases. CDR1 and CDR2 from the germline V gene are DFQATT and SNEGSKA (reference sequence). Trimming at V came to 6 bases and at J to 7 bases, leaving 10 bases not matched to a gene. The CDR3 has 13 amino acids. The CDR3, as DNA: TGCAGTGCCCCAGGGGGCGGTACGGTTGGCTACACCTTC. This translates into CSAPGGGTVGYTF.

This clonotype was detected only a few times. The V gene is TRBV29-1, the J gene TRBJ2-2; perhaps TRBD1 as D (7 bases). The V gene's germline CDR1 is SQVTM and CDR2 ANQGSEA. CDR3 length: 14 residues. Trimming cost V 7 bases and J 7 bases, with 19 bases left between them. The CDR3 here is CSATEGALGGELFF. For the CDR3, the DNA is TGCAGCGCTACGGAGGGGGCGCTAGGCGGGGAGCTGTTTTTT.

This clonotype was counted only a few times. The J gene is TRBJ2-7, the V gene TRBV20-1; no clear D gene. The V gene lost 3 bases and the J gene lost 2 bases, with 8 bases spanning the gap. This CDR3 spans 12 amino acids. Per the germline V gene, CDR1 is DFQATT and CDR2 is SNEGSKA (reference sequence). CDR3 loop: CSASPIAYEQYF. The CDR3 DNA follows: TGCAGTGCTAGTCCTATAGCCTACGAGCAGTACTTC.

The table lists this clonotype with a few counts. The chain recombines TRBV15 with TRBJ2-5; perhaps D is TRBD1 or TRBD2 (6 bases each). Germline CDR1 reads LNHNV; CDR2 reads YYDKDF (reference sequence). CDR3 length: 18 amino acids. Trimming took off 5 bases at V and 0 bases at J, with 22 bases between the two ends. The DNA of the CDR3 is TGTGCCACCAGCCCATACCGATGGAGGGGGGAGTACCAAGAGACCCAGTACTTC. Its translation: CATSPYRWRGEYQETQYF.

Remarks on this clonotype: The junction departs from the called germline gene at one end, perhaps through a read error. The chain uses TRBV7-3 and TRBJ1-1, with D tentatively TRBD1 (6 bases). The length of the CDR3 is 14 residues. The germline V gene has CDR1 SGHTA and CDR2 FQGTGA. CDR3 sequence reads: CAGSPPGQNTEAFF. CDR3 coding DNA: TGTGCCGGCAGCCCTCCGGGACAGAACACTGAAGCTTTCTTT.

The gene calls are TRBV6-5 and TRBJ1-1, with unresolved D. The V end lost 2 bases, the J end lost 0 bases, and 10 bases lay between the germline ends. CDR3 length: 15 residues. Per the germline V gene, CDR1 is MNHEY and CDR2 is SVGAGI. CDR3 DNA sequence: TGTGCCAGCAGTTACCAGCGGAACATGAACACTGAAGCTTTCTTT. Amino acid sequence: CASSYQRNMNTEAFF.

This clonotype was recorded at least ten times. V gene TRBV6-5 combines with J gene TRBJ2-7; 11 bases fit TRBD2. The CDR3 totals 15 residues. CDR1 and CDR2 from the germline V gene are MNHEY and SVGAGI. V shed 2 bases, J shed 4 bases, and the junction held 4 bases outside the gene matches. The DNA of the CDR3 is TGTGCCAGCAGTTACGTCCTAGCGGGGGGTTACGAGCAGTACTTC. Translated, it gives CASSYVLAGGYEQYF.

Only a few counts were recorded for this clonotype. This chain joins TRBV20-1 and TRBJ1-2, with 7 bases identical to TRBD1. The V gene end was trimmed by 0 bases and the J gene end by 2 bases; junction bases not matched to a gene: 6. Germline V lookup: CDR1 DFQATT, CDR2 SNEGSKA (reference sequence). This CDR3 has 15 residues. DNA for the CDR3: TGCAGTGCTAGAGATCGTGGGACAGCCAACTATGGCTACACCTTC. Amino acids: CSARDRGTANYGYTF.

This clonotype was found many times. The chain combines TRBV12-3 or TRBV12-4 with TRBJ2-7; D could derive from TRBD1 or TRBD2 (5 bases each). The CDR3 has 12 residues. Deletions cut 3 bases from V and 3 bases from J, with 6 bases between. CDR3 sequence: CASSFGGYEQYF. The CDR3 DNA follows: TGTGCCAGCAGTTTTGGGGGCTACGAGCAGTACTTC.

V gene TRBV6-1 combines with J gene TRBJ1-5, with D possibly matching TRBD1 (5 bases). The CDR3 spans 15 residues. Trimming pared 6 bases from V and 5 bases from J, leaving 17 bases between. Per the germline V gene, CDR1 is MNHNS and CDR2 is SASEGT. CDR3 coding DNA: TGTGCCAGCAGCCAAAACTTCGCGGGGGATCAGCCCCAGCATTTT. Translated: CASSQNFAGDQPQHF.

This sequence joins TRBV5-1 and TRBJ2-7; weak D call: TRBD2 (6 bases). From germline, CDR1 is SGHRS and CDR2 YFSETQ. The V end was cut by 0 bases, the J end by 3 bases, with 13 bases between. CDR3 length equals 15 residues. The CDR3 here is CASSLVGGSDYEQYF. The DNA for the CDR3 is TGCGCCAGCAGCTTGGTTGGGGGGAGCGACTACGAGCAGTACTTC. Full variable domain (remainder filled in from reference TRBV5-1 and TRBJ2-7): KAGVTQTPRYLIKTRGQQVTLSCSPISGHRSVSWYQQTPGQGLQFLFEYFSETQRNKGNFPGRFSGRQFSNSRSEMNVSTLELGDSALYLCASSLVGGSDYEQYFGPGTRLTVT.

This chain uses TRBV5-5 with TRBJ2-1; TRBD1 is a possible D gene (6 bases). The J call is in doubt because the DNA end fits TRBJ2-7 better. This CDR3 region has 14 residues. Germline V gene data show CDR1 as SGHKS and CDR2 as YYEKEE (reference sequence). The CDR3 reads CASSLVLGDNEQYF. As DNA, the CDR3 is TGTGCCAGCAGCTTGGTTCTAGGGGACAATGAGCAGTACTTC.

The rearrangement uses TRBV27 and TRBJ2-7; unclear D gene. Germline V gene sequence: CDR1 MNHEY, CDR2 SMNVEV (reference sequence). V gave up 7 bases and J gave up 0 bases, with 13 bases separating them. CDR3 length equals 14 residues. CDR3 coding DNA: TGTGCCAGCACTTACTCACGCTCCTCCTACGAGCAGTACTTC. Translated: CASTYSRSSYEQYF.

On this clonotype: At one end, the junction sequence differs from germline, possibly due to a read error. This chain joins TRBV20-1 and TRBJ2-1, with D tentatively TRBD1 (6 bases). The CDR3 contains 14 residues. Looked up from germline, CDR1 is DFQATT and CDR2 is SNEGSKA (reference sequence). CDR3 sequence: CGARQEPILKGVFF. In nucleotides, the CDR3 is TGCGGTGCCCGACAGGAACCTATCCTGAAGGGTGTGTTCTTC.

This clonotype was found a few times. It may be a read error: a sequence one base away is much more abundant. The V call is TRBV5-1, the J call TRBJ1-5; TRBD1 agrees at 8 bases. The CDR3 sequence is 14 residues long. Germline lookup yields CDR1 SGHRS and CDR2 YFSETQ. Trimming took 4 bases from V and 5 from J; bases not matched to a gene: 5. CDR3 DNA sequence: TGCGCCAGCAGCCCGGGACAGGAGGATCAGCCCCAGCATTTT. This sequence encodes CASSPGQEDQPQHF.